This T cell receptor (beta chain) was sequenced during a study of radiotherapy plus CTLA-4 blockade in lung cancer. Study-wide findings and caveats: Clones derived from tumor TCRs expanded in blood after radiotherapy plus ipilimumab.

Here immunoSEQ multiplex PCR was the method, and the copy in TCRdb shows in-frame clones only, minus some. The table includes about 77,000 clones, 70% to 85% detected once. Remarks on this clone: Its antigen is not identified.

This CDR3 is built from 14 residues. Looked up from germline, CDR1 is SGHDT and CDR2 is YYEEEE. V shed 0 bases, J shed 8 bases, and the junction held 5 bases outside the gene matches. The chain recombines TRBV5-6 with TRBJ1-2, with TRBD1 matching over 9 bases. The TCR sequence derives from a human donor with non-small cell lung cancer whose response to radiotherapy plus ipilimumab could not be evaluated. Specimen: peripheral blood, collected from a patient treated with radiotherapy plus ipilimumab. CDR3 region: CASSLVGTGYGYTF. CDR3 DNA: TGTGCCAGCAGCTTGGTCGGGACAGGGTACGGCTACACCTTC.